The 22 T cell receptor beta chains presented below share a single source sample, sequenced in a study of shared clonotypes between healthy human individuals. Sequencing was performed with immunoSEQ multiplex PCR; in TCRdb, only in-frame clones are kept and a portion is missing. Of some 980,000 clones listed, roughly 72% are singletons. The sequencing sample was made of memory CD4+ T cells sorted from blood. Regarding subset: CD45RA-negative fraction. Receptors were obtained from a man aged 18 to 30 in good health.

This clone was seen a handful of times. The chain has TRBV18 and TRBJ2-1; TRBD1 matches 9 bases. The length of the CDR3 is 14 residues. In germline, CDR1 is KGHSH, CDR2 LQKENI. Trimming at V came to 3 bases and at J to 6 bases, leaving 3 bases not matched to a gene. CDR3 region: CASSPGQGVNEQFF. The DNA of the CDR3 is TGTGCCAGCTCACCGGGACAGGGAGTCAATGAGCAGTTCTTC.

The rearrangement joins TRBV10-3 to TRBJ2-2, with D hard to call. V was clipped by 1 base and J by 3 bases, with 6 bases between them. CDR1 and CDR2 (germline): ENHRY, SYGVKD. This CDR3 region has 14 residues. The CDR3 reads CAISELPDTGELFF. CDR3 sequence (DNA): TGTGCCATCAGTGAGTTGCCGGACACCGGGGAGCTGTTTTTT.

This sequence joins TRBV15 and TRBJ2-1; D may be TRBD1 or TRBD2 (5 bases each). The germline gives CDR1 LNHNV, CDR2 YYDKDF (reference sequence). The CDR3 spans 16 residues. The V and J ends lost 0 bases and 0 bases respectively, with 9 bases between them. CDR3 residues: CATSRDPGSSYNEQFF. CDR3 coding DNA: TGTGCCACCAGCAGAGATCCAGGGAGCTCCTACAATGAGCAGTTCTTC. The full variable domain, completed using reference TRBV15 and TRBJ2-1, is DAMVIQNPRYQVTQFGKPVTLSCSQTLNHNVMYWYQQKSSQAPKLLFHYYDKDFNNEADTPDNFQSRRPNTSFCFLDIRSPGLGDTAMYLCATSRDPGSSYNEQFFGPGTRLTVL.

This clone was seen only a few times. This rearrangement joins TRBV12-5 to TRBJ2-6, with 8 nucleotides matching TRBD1. CDR3 length equals 14 residues. The germline V gene has CDR1 LGHNT and CDR2 FRNRAP. V lost 5 bases to trimming and J lost 5 bases; unmatched junction nucleotides: 2. CDR3 protein: CASGPGGWANVLTF. The CDR3 bases are TGTGCTAGTGGTCCAGGGGGCTGGGCCAACGTCCTGACTTTC. Drawing the rest from reference TRBV12-5 and TRBJ2-6, the complete variable domain is DARVTQTPRHKVTEMGQEVTMRCQPILGHNTVFWYRQTMMQGLELLAYFRNRAPLDDSGMPKDRFSAEMPDATLATLKIQPSEPRDSAVYFCASGPGGWANVLTFGAGSRLTVL.

Notes on this clone: The sample contains more than one DNA sequence encoding this CDR3. The J gene is TRBJ1-2, the V gene TRBV28; D might be TRBD1 (5 bases). This CDR3 has 11 amino acids. V was shortened by 6 bases and J by 7 bases, with 9 bases between the two germline ends. Germline V gives CDR1 MDHEN, CDR2 SYDVKM. The CDR3 DNA follows: TGTGCCAGCAGCTCCCAGGGTGGCTACACCTTC. Its protein is CASSSQGGYTF.

V is TRBV5-1 and J is TRBJ2-7; D is possibly TRBD1 (6 bases). Trimming pared 4 bases from V and 3 bases from J, leaving 14 bases between. Germline CDR1 SGHRS, CDR2 YFSETQ. There are 14 residues in the CDR3. The CDR3 spells CASSHGDTRYEQYF. The CDR3 DNA reads TGCGCCAGCAGCCATGGGGACACCCGCTACGAGCAGTACTTC.

The chain employs TRBV19 and TRBJ2-7, with 8 bases aligning to TRBD1. The CDR3 loop spans 15 amino acids. Germline assignment: CDR1 LNHDA and CDR2 SQIVND (reference sequence). V dropped 5 bases and J dropped 1; count of bases not matched to a gene: 7. CDR3 protein: CASSRRDRSSYEQYF. DNA of the CDR3: TGTGCCAGTAGTCGACGGGACAGGAGTTCCTACGAGCAGTACTTC.

V and J are TRBV5-6 and TRBJ2-4, with a tentative D call TRBD2 (6 bases). V lost 4 bases, J lost 5 bases, and 19 bases lay in between. Germline V gene data show CDR1 as SGHDT and CDR2 as YYEEEE. There are 16 residues in the CDR3. CDR3 in DNA: TGTGCCAGCAGCCCCCTGGTGGGCAGGGAGGAAAACATTCAGTACTTC. This sequence encodes CASSPLVGREENIQYF.

The DNA of the CDR3 is TGTGCCAGCAGTGGACAGGGGGTGGTAGCCAAAAACATTCAGTACTTC. Protein sequence: CASSGQGVVAKNIQYF. The chain has TRBV2 and TRBJ2-4, with TRBD1 identical over 9 bases. In germline, CDR1 is SNHLY, CDR2 FYNNEI. The V segment lost 4 bases and the J segment 0 bases; nucleotides outside the gene matches: 4. The CDR3 extends over 16 amino acids.

The V call is TRBV6-1, the J call TRBJ2-4; unclear D gene. V shed 5 bases and J shed 3 bases, with 8 bases lying between them. This CDR3 is built from 13 residues. Germline-derived CDR1 and CDR2 are MNHNS and SASEGT. CDR3 bases: TGTGCCAGCAGTCAGGTCCACAAAAACATTCAGTACTTC. This sequence encodes CASSQVHKNIQYF.

In regard to this clone: The same CDR3 arises from other DNA sequences in this sample as well. This chain uses TRBV6-4 with TRBJ1-1, with 7 bases that match TRBD1. The CDR3 runs to 13 residues. V was pared by 5 bases and J by 1 base, with 1 base of the junction left unmatched. Looked up from germline, CDR1 is MRHNA and CDR2 is SNTAGT. DNA of the CDR3: TGTGCCAGCAGTAGGACAGGGAACACTGAAGCTTTCTTT. As protein: CASSRTGNTEAFF.

The chain uses TRBV10-3 and TRBJ2-1; no clear D. Germline V CDR1 and CDR2: ENHRY, SYGVKD. The CDR3 sequence is 14 residues long. The V and J ends lost 7 bases and 0 bases respectively, with 10 bases between them. The CDR3 loop reads CAIILDTSYNEQFF. In nucleotides, the CDR3 is TGTGCCATCATTCTAGACACCTCCTACAATGAGCAGTTCTTC.

This clone was picked up one time. CDR3 DNA sequence: TGTGCCAGCAGCAAAGCAGAAGCGTATCAACCTCAAGAGACCCAGTACTTC. This sequence encodes CASSKAEAYQPQETQYF. The chain employs TRBV21-1 and TRBJ2-5; no check of the table's D call, TRBD2, against the DNA was made. TRBV21-1 is a pseudogene locus. The CDR3 is made up of 17 amino acids.

This clone turned up a few times. V usage is TRBV30 and J usage is TRBJ2-1, with 8 positions matching TRBD2. Germline CDR1 GTSNPN, CDR2 SVGIG (reference sequence). With V trimmed by 4 bases and J by 7 bases, 9 bases remained unmatched. This CDR3 has 14 residues. The CDR3: CAWNAGGLTNEQFF. Here the CDR3 DNA reads TGTGCCTGGAACGCGGGGGGCCTAACTAATGAGCAGTTCTTC.

This clone showed up just a few times. The sample holds other DNA sequences that translate to the same CDR3. The V call is TRBV18, the J call TRBJ2-5; D is ambiguous. The CDR3 consists of 12 residues. Trimming took 1 base from V and 2 from J, leaving 2 bases between them. CDR1 is KGHSH, CDR2 LQKENI, per germline. CDR3 nucleotide sequence: TGTGCCAGCTCACCACTACAAGAGACCCAGTACTTC. Amino acid sequence: CASSPLQETQYF. Full variable domain (missing parts from reference TRBV18 and TRBJ2-5): NAGVMQNPRHLVRRRGQEARLRCSPMKGHSHVYWYRQLPEEGLKFMVYLQKENIIDESGMPKERFSAEFPKEGPSILRIQQVVRGDSAAYFCASSPLQETQYFGPGTRLLVL.

V gene TRBV6-6 combines with J gene TRBJ1-1; no clear D gene. This CDR3 contains 11 residues. Germline V CDR1 and CDR2: MNHNY, SVGAGI (reference sequence). V dropped 4 bases and J dropped 10 bases, with 10 bases sitting between them. This chain's CDR3 is CASSSGLAAFF. DNA of the CDR3: TGTGCCAGCAGTTCGGGTTTAGCAGCTTTCTTT.

The chain links TRBV11-2 to TRBJ1-3, with 8 bases matching TRBD1. Trimming removed 5 bases from V and 0 bases from J; junction bases left unmatched: 12. The germline CDR1 and CDR2 sequences are SGHAT and FQNNGV. CDR3 size: 18 residues. CDR3 DNA: TGTGCCAGCAGCGCCCGCCGACAGGGGTTACTCTCTGGAAACACCATATATTTT. Its protein product is CASSARRQGLLSGNTIYF.

Concerning this clone itself: In the same sample, other DNA sequences code for this CDR3. The chain couples TRBV10-3 to TRBJ2-7; 7 bases are a match to TRBD1. Unmatched junction bases numbered 2, after V lost 6 bases and J lost 3 bases. The germline CDR1 and CDR2 sequences are ENHRY and SYGVKD. This CDR3 has 12 residues. The CDR3 loop reads CAISGQDYEQYF. The CDR3 bases are TGTGCCATCAGCGGACAGGACTACGAGCAGTACTTC.

The J gene is TRBJ2-1, the V gene TRBV4-3, with 12 bases aligning to TRBD2. V shed 4 bases and J 12 bases; nucleotides not matched to a gene: 10. Germline V gives CDR1 LGHNA, CDR2 YSLEER. The CDR3 runs to 15 residues. CDR3 DNA sequence: TGCGCCAGCAGCCCCGGACAAGGACTAGCGGGATCGCAGTTCTTC. This sequence encodes CASSPGQGLAGSQFF.

On this clone: Other DNA sequences in this specimen translate into the identical CDR3. The chain carries TRBV15 and TRBJ1-2; weak D call: TRBD1 (6 bases). The CDR3 consists of 13 residues. CDR1 is LNHNV and CDR2 is YYDKDF in the germline V gene (reference sequence). V was pared by 5 bases and J by 5 bases, with 12 bases between. CDR3 coding DNA: TGTGCCACCAGCCCTGACAGGAATTATGGCTACACCTTC. Its translation: CATSPDRNYGYTF.

The chain employs TRBV7-2 and TRBJ1-1; D is uncertain. CDR1 and CDR2 (germline): SGHTA, FQGNSA. The V gene lost 4 bases and the J gene lost 11 bases, with 20 bases spanning the gap. There are 14 residues in the CDR3. The chain's CDR3 is CASSYLAVPLGAFF. The CDR3 DNA follows: TGTGCCAGCAGCTACCTGGCGGTGCCCTTGGGGGCTTTCTTT.

V usage is TRBV7-2 and J usage is TRBJ1-5, with no clear D. The germline gives CDR1 SGHTA, CDR2 FQGNSA. Trimming took 1 base from V and 8 from J, leaving 9 bases between them. The CDR3 has 13 residues. The CDR3 sequence: CASSLEPGKPQHF. DNA for the CDR3: TGTGCCAGCAGCTTAGAGCCGGGGAAGCCCCAGCATTTT.